This T cell receptor beta chain was identified during a study of blood T cells in healthy people across ages. Study-level results: Not knowing donor CMV status may have confounded expanded clonotype changes.

For this clonotype: Its antigen remains unidentified.

V lost 0 bases, J lost 0 bases, and 8 bases lay in between. CDR1 SGDLS and CDR2 YYNGEE come from the germline V gene. The CDR3 totals 15 residues. It was with a sample-barcoded 5' primer and a J-beta primer mix that a second PCR of roughly 7 to 12 cycles was run. From the 5' RACE reads, TCRdb called clonotypes with MiXCR, one entry per CDR3 protein. The data contain 730,000 or so distinct CDR3 sequences, 43% of them singletons. This receptor was identified in an older woman in good health. The gene calls are TRBV9 and TRBJ2-3; D not certain. Source material: blood. CDR3 residues: CASSVEPTSTDTQYF. The CDR3 nucleotides read TGTGCCAGCAGCGTAGAACCAACTAGCACAGATACGCAGTATTTT.